One and the same sample provided the 21 T cell receptor beta chains below, sequenced in a study of regulatory dendritic cells for organ transplantation (dated by TCRdb to about 2017). Sorted T cell subsets were CFSE-labeled and co-cultured for about five days with allogeneic regulatory or mature dendritic cells at a 1:10 DC:T ratio. These receptors are not linked to any known antigen. Libraries came from the immunoSEQ multiplex PCR assay. This immuneACCESS table, as held by TCRdb, lists in-frame sequences with V and J called but not all clones. Of the missing ones, under half trace to an unresolved V gene in checked studies; the others have no known cause. Counted in this sample were about 5,400 clones; about four fifths of them appeared once. The ten largest clonotypes hold over 15% of the sample. The sequencing sample was made of memory CD8+ T cells from blood cultured with regulatory dendritic cells. According to the study, the label for this sample's cell subset or site signals: CD45RO+ memory T cells. The receptors stem from a human donor in good health.

The gene calls are TRBV4-3 and TRBJ1-5; D may be TRBD1 (5 bases). V was pared by 0 bases and J by 4 bases, with 10 bases between. Germline CDR1 LGHNA, CDR2 YSLEER. The CDR3 extends over 15 amino acids. CDR3 sequence (DNA): TGCGCCAGCAGCCAAGATCAGGGCTCAAATCAGCCCCAGCATTTT. It specifies CASSQDQGSNQPQHF.

The gene calls are TRBV6-6 and TRBJ1-1; D might be TRBD1 (5 bases). V lost 2 bases and J lost 5, with 15 bases in between. The CDR3 totals 15 residues. Germline-derived CDR1 and CDR2 are MNHNY and SVGAGI (reference sequence). CDR3 in DNA: TGTGCCAGCAGTTACGGGACCGCCTGGGGGACTGAAGCTTTCTTT. It yields the protein CASSYGTAWGTEAFF.

There are a few counts of this clone. This chain uses TRBV9 with TRBJ1-1; 7 nucleotides line up with TRBD1. Germline values: CDR1 SGDLS, CDR2 YYNGEE. The CDR3 is made up of 13 amino acids. V was pared by 6 bases and J by 7 bases, with 9 bases of the junction left unmatched. The CDR3 DNA reads as TGTGCCAGCACGGAGGGGGCGGAGGGTGAAGCTTTCTTT. Translation gives CASTEGAEGEAFF.

Only one count was recorded for this clone. Here the CDR3 DNA reads TGTGCCAGCAGCTTGGCTCGGGCGGATCCGCAGTATTTT. Its translation: CASSLARADPQYF. The V call is TRBV5-4, the J call TRBJ2-3, with no clear D. V was cut by 0 bases and J by 10 bases, with 12 bases left in between. There are 13 residues in the CDR3. CDR1 is SGHNT and CDR2 is YYREEE in the germline V gene (reference sequence). Based on the CDR3 plus reference TRBV5-4 and TRBJ2-3, the full variable domain is ETGVTQSPTHLIKTRGQQVTLRCSSQSGHNTVSWYQQALGQGPQFIFQYYREEENGRGNFPPRFSGLQFPNYSSELNVNALELDDSALYLCASSLARADPQYFGPGTRLTVL.

This clone was detected a few times. The V and J genes are TRBV6-4 and TRBJ2-1; D possibly matches TRBD1 or TRBD2 (5 bases each). V was cut by 2 bases and J by 10 bases, with 15 bases left in between. The CDR3 covers 14 residues. Per the germline V gene, CDR1 is MRHNA and CDR2 is SNTAGT. CDR3 region: CASSDDIGASEQFF. The CDR3 nucleotides are TGTGCCAGCAGTGACGATATCGGGGCCAGCGAGCAGTTCTTC.

The chain combines TRBV4-1 with TRBJ2-6; a possible D gene is TRBD2 (5 bases). Germline-derived CDR1 and CDR2 are MGHRA and YSYEKL. The CDR3 consists of 16 residues. The V end was cut by 0 bases, the J end by 0 bases, with 6 bases between. The CDR3: CASSQEEGSGANVLTF. The CDR3 nucleotides read TGCGCCAGCAGCCAAGAAGAGGGCTCTGGGGCCAACGTCCTGACTTTC.

The chain is built from TRBV15 and TRBJ1-1; D is unclear. This CDR3 has 14 amino acids. Germline lookup yields CDR1 LNHNV and CDR2 YYDKDF (reference sequence). V was cut by 1 base and J by 1 base, with 7 bases left in between. The CDR3 here is CATSRAGENTEAFF. For the CDR3, the DNA is TGTGCCACCAGCAGAGCCGGGGAGAACACTGAAGCTTTCTTT.

The chain combines TRBV11-2 with TRBJ2-3; D not certain. The CDR3 is 15 residues long. The V gene's germline CDR1 is SGHAT and CDR2 FQNNGV. V was cut by 1 base and J by 2 bases, with 10 bases left in between. The CDR3 DNA reads as TGTGCCAGCAGCTTAGTTTCTCGCCCCACAGATACGCAGTATTTT. Translation gives CASSLVSRPTDTQYF.

The chain has TRBV30 and TRBJ2-7, with a weak D call TRBD2 (5 bases). The V end was cut by 3 bases, the J end by 3 bases, with 9 bases between. The CDR3 spans 12 residues. CDR1 and CDR2 from the germline V gene are GTSNPN and SVGIG (reference sequence). As DNA, the CDR3 is TGTGCCTGGAGGTCGGGGTTCTACGAGCAGTACTTC. Protein: CAWRSGFYEQYF.

CDR3 in amino acids: CASSPKGVTNYGYTF. The CDR3 DNA is TGTGCCAGCAGCCCCAAAGGGGTAACCAACTATGGCTACACCTTC. The rearrangement joins TRBV5-4 to TRBJ1-2, with D possibly matching TRBD1 (5 bases). CDR3 length: 15 residues. Per germline, CDR1 SGHNT and CDR2 YYREEE (reference sequence). The V and J ends lost 4 bases and 2 bases respectively, with 15 bases between them.

The chain employs TRBV5-3 and TRBJ1-6; D uncertain. TRBV5-3 is reported as an ORF; its role is uncertain. CDR3 length equals 13 residues. With 8 bases removed from V and 5 bases from J, the gap between germline ends came to 11 bases. The CDR3 region has the DNA TGTGCCAGCAGCCCCGGGGATAATTCACCCCTCCACTTT. Protein product: CASSPGDNSPLHF.

CDR3 in amino acids: CASSLGTGTGNEQFF. CDR3 nucleotide sequence: TGTGCCAGCAGCTTAGGGACTGGAACCGGCAATGAGCAGTTCTTC. The chain recombines TRBV13 with TRBJ2-1; no clear D. The germline V gene has CDR1 PRHDT and CDR2 FYEKMQ (reference sequence). V was cut by 0 bases and J by 6 bases, with 12 bases left in between. This CDR3 is 15 amino acids long.

Only a few counts were recorded for this clone. The V gene is TRBV5-4, the J gene TRBJ1-1; D not certain. Germline lookup yields CDR1 SGHNT and CDR2 YYREEE (reference sequence). Between the trimmed V and J ends, which lost 4 bases and 0 bases, there was a span of 7 bases. The CDR3 has 13 amino acids. In nucleotides, the CDR3 is TGTGCCAGCAGCCCCACGATGAACACTGAAGCTTTCTTT. This sequence encodes CASSPTMNTEAFF.

The rearrangement joins TRBV6-4 to TRBJ2-2, with 8 bases lining up with TRBD2. The CDR3 contains 16 residues. Per germline, CDR1 MRHNA and CDR2 SNTAGT. V gave up 2 bases and J gave up 4 bases; unmatched junction bases: 6. In DNA, the CDR3 is TGTGCCAGCAGTGACGAGCGGGAGAAGGGCACCGGGGAGCTGTTTTTT. It is translated as CASSDEREKGTGELFF.

This clone is judged large. The chain has TRBV19 and TRBJ1-1; D gene unclear. Germline CDR1 and CDR2: LNHDA and SQIVND (reference sequence). V was cut by 7 bases and J by 9 bases, with 15 bases left in between. The CDR3 runs 12 residues. This CDR3 is CASIGKIPKAFF. The CDR3 DNA follows: TGTGCCAGTATTGGTAAGATACCCAAAGCTTTCTTT.

The rearrangement links TRBV6-6 to TRBJ2-2; possible D gene TRBD1, 5 bases. The length of the CDR3 is 14 residues. Germline assignment: CDR1 MNHNY and CDR2 SVGAGI (reference sequence). V lost 6 bases and J lost 3, with 11 bases in between. The CDR3 coding sequence is TGTGCCAGCAGGGGGCGCGGATACACCGGGGAGCTGTTTTTT. Amino acid sequence: CASRGRGYTGELFF.

The chain is built from TRBV6-5 and TRBJ2-7, with TRBD2 identical over 8 bases. V was clipped by 7 bases and J by 2 bases; unmatched bases: 7. Germline lookup yields CDR1 MNHEY and CDR2 SVGAGI. CDR3 size: 14 residues. CDR3 protein: CASTTGGPAYEQYF. The CDR3 DNA sequence: TGTGCCAGCACCACGGGGGGGCCGGCCTACGAGCAGTACTTC.

CDR3 nucleotide sequence: TGTGCCAGCAGTTTAGGCGGCAGGCCCACCTACGAGCAGTACTTC. It specifies CASSLGGRPTYEQYF. The rearrangement uses TRBV27 and TRBJ2-7; unclear D gene. V gave up 2 bases and J gave up 2 bases, with 13 bases separating them. There are 15 residues in the CDR3. From germline, CDR1 is MNHEY and CDR2 SMNVEV (reference sequence).

The rearrangement joins TRBV6-4 to TRBJ2-1, with 8 bases matching TRBD2. The junction had 6 bases not matched to a gene; V was cut back by 0 bases and J by 8 bases. Germline CDR1 is MRHNA and CDR2 is SNTAGT. CDR3 size: 15 residues. The CDR3 nucleotides read TGTGCCAGCAGTGACTCGCGGGGGGCCACTGATGAGCAGTTCTTC. This encodes CASSDSRGATDEQFF.

This chain connects TRBV5-1 to TRBJ2-7; D not certain. V dropped 3 bases and J dropped 3 bases, with 13 bases sitting between them. The germline V gene has CDR1 SGHRS and CDR2 YFSETQ. This CDR3 is 14 amino acids long. The CDR3 nucleotides are TGCGCCAGCAGCTATCTAGGTTTCGGCTACGAGCAGTACTTC. This codes for CASSYLGFGYEQYF.

V usage is TRBV2 and J usage is TRBJ2-7; tentative D call: TRBD1 (5 bases). V was shortened by 5 bases and J by 7 bases, with 21 bases between the two germline ends. The CDR3 is made up of 15 amino acids. CDR1 SNHLY and CDR2 FYNNEI come from the germline V gene. For the CDR3, the DNA is TGTGCCAGCAGTCTCGGCAGGGTCCTACCTGGGGAGCAGTACTTC. It yields the protein CASSLGRVLPGEQYF.